Listed here is a single TCR beta chain. This clonotype was recorded a few times. Its target antigen remains unknown. Per-base qualities were not stored, and no clone one base away is much larger. The CDR3 starts with the cysteine, ends with the phenylalanine, and has 17 residues. CDR3 DNA only is kept here, 51 bases in frame from base 1. Germline trimming: 1 base from V, 7 bases from J; junction bases outside gene matches: 9. The germline V gene yields MGHDK for CDR1 and SYGVNS for CDR2. Library method: 5' RACE. The run used an Illumina HiSeq 2000. Template switching introduced a universal primer binding site; the final cDNA contained a unique molecular identifier, enabling accurate counting of TCR cDNA molecules. First-strand cDNA for TCR alpha and beta chains was synthesized from specific primers in the conserved constant-segment region. To control for contamination, every cDNA library was double barcoded, receiving both a SMART-Mk sample barcode and Illumina barcodes. TruSeq adapter sequences along with Illumina sample barcodes were introduced in two successive PCR steps. The Illumina HiSeq platform was used with custom primers to sequence TCR alpha and beta cDNA libraries. The paper's data handling went like this. MiGEC processed the raw reads to extract unique molecular identifiers, while MiXCR was used to determine the CDR3 positions. For each individual, recombination models were inferred using an EM algorithm with the repgenHMM and IGoR tools. Shared clonotypes were analyzed with the tcR package in R, and sharing was normalized by the product of cloneset sizes. To study raw recombination without the effects of thymic and clonal selection, out-of-frame nonproductive sequences were analyzed. The raw public data were reprocessed by TCRdb itself: fastp quality trimming at Q25, MiXCR clonotype calling, in-frame beta chains only. Each entry is one CDR3 protein sequence, shown with its most common DNA and genes. None of the V and J calls come from the authors' own analysis; TCRdb made them. The sample table lists approximately 590,000 distinct CDR3 sequences, roughly 9.9% of them with a count of one. Of the sample, approximately 3.2% falls within the top ten clones.

Every donor in the study was a healthy Caucasian. The twin cohort comprised three pairs of female monozygotic twins, all aged roughly 18 to 29 years. The RNA used for TCR libraries was isolated from peripheral blood mononuclear cells. The record originates from a study of identical twins (TCRdb year 2016). Concerning the study at large: TCR alpha and beta repertoires from monozygotic twins, unrelated adults of various ages and cord blood were deep-sequenced to test whether fetal clonotypes persist. Replicate twin experiments were performed at different times using different library preparation protocols to rule out contamination.

General study outcomes and caveats: Out-of-frame TCR alpha sharing in monozygotic twins was systematically underestimated by recombination models, whereas sharing between unrelated individuals was in agreement with the recombination models. Fewer insertions were carried by abundant cord blood beta clonotypes, a similar but weaker trend appeared in young adult naive repertoires, and no such trend appeared in memory repertoires. Excess twin sharing in beta out-of-frame sequences was weaker because fewer shared sequences lowered the signal-to-noise ratio. Invariant T cells such as MAIT and iNKT could partly confound zero-insertion analyses, although diverse VJ usage argued against such confounding for most clonotypes. Because the same donors could not be followed over many years, conclusions were based on cross-sectional statistical analysis. Out-of-frame TCR alpha sequences shared between twins showed an excess of low generation-probability sequences compared with coincidental sharing between unrelated individuals.

These records were also assigned to another study, of yellow fever vaccine responses in identical twins. The second investigation adds: According to the authors, the vaccine-induced T cell response in identical twins seemed to be partly convergent and partly specific to each individual. In identical twins, the study followed T cell clones that responded to the vaccine with precision.

The receptor's source is a young woman in good health. Sequencing was carried out using PBMCs. This sequence uses TRBV25-1 and TRBJ2-2; 10 central bases correspond to TRBD2. The DNA sequence follows: TGTGCCAGCAGTGAATCTGGGCTAGCGGGAGTCCACGGGGAGCTGTTTTTT. Its coded protein is CASSESGLAGVHGELFF.